Listed below are T cell receptor beta chains from one sample, sequenced in a study of T cell responses to AZD1222 COVID-19 vaccine. TCRdb's copy holds only in-frame clones and misses some; the assay was immunoSEQ multiplex PCR. This sample has about 96,000 clones, with over 75% found just once. Sequenced here: peripheral blood, sampled on day 0 of AZD1222 vaccination. The receptors here all came from an adult in good health. The CDR3 runs from the conserved cysteine through the conserved F or W. The D gene is left open where the match is weak. Clone size is stated in some rows and not others, as once, few, many or a class when expanded.

j_call,d_call,v_call,clone_size,cdr3_nt,cdr3_aa
TRBJ1-6,TRBD1,TRBV28,.,TGTGCCAGCAGGGCTACATCAGGGGGCGCTAATTCACCCCTCCACTTT,CASRATSGGANSPLHF
TRBJ1-1,.,TRBV19,.,TGTGCCAGTAGTATAGTTAGCTACACTGAAGCTTTCTTT,CASSIVSYTEAFF
TRBJ1-5,TRBD1,TRBV28,.,TGTGCCAGCAGTTTATTGGGGACAGGGGGTCCGCCCCAGCATTTT,CASSLLGTGGPPQHF
TRBJ2-3,.,TRBV19,.,TGTGCCAGTAGTATAACCCACAGGCGCGATACGCAGTATTTT,CASSITHRRDTQYF
TRBJ1-1,.,TRBV3-1/TRBV3-2,once,TGTGCCAGCAGCCAAGACCCCCTAGGGGAAGCTTTCTTT,CASSQDPLGEAFF
TRBJ2-3,.,TRBV7-9,.,TGTGCCAGCACCTCACGACTAGAAAGCACAGATACGCAGTATTTT,CASTSRLESTDTQYF
TRBJ2-3,.,TRBV5-1,.,TGCGCCAGCAGCTTGGGGACAGACAGCAGCACAGATACGCAGTATTTT,CASSLGTDSSTDTQYF
TRBJ2-7,.,TRBV25-1,.,TGTGCCAGCAGTGAACGGGACACACCCTACGAGCAGTACTTC,CASSERDTPYEQYF
TRBJ1-3,TRBD1,TRBV4-1,.,TGCGCCAGCAGCCAAGAGGGACAGATCTCTGGAAACACCATATATTTT,CASSQEGQISGNTIYF
TRBJ2-3,.,TRBV27,.,TGTGCCAGCAGTTTGTCGACATGGGCCAGCACAGATACGCAGTATTTT,CASSLSTWASTDTQYF
TRBJ1-5,.,TRBV4-1,.,TGCGCCAGCAGCCAAGTTAGGGGGTCTAGGGTGAAAAGCAATCAGCCCCAGCATTTT,CASSQVRGSRVKSNQPQHF
TRBJ2-7,.,TRBV5-6,.,TGTGCCAGCAGCTTGGTTGGTCACTTTTCCTACGAGCAGTACTTC,CASSLVGHFSYEQYF
TRBJ2-7,TRBD2,TRBV29-1,.,TGCAGCGTCACGGGACTAGCGGGCTACGAGCAGTACTTC,CSVTGLAGYEQYF
TRBJ2-1,TRBD1,TRBV5-1,.,TGCGCCAGCAGCGCACTACAGGGGGCGCGGTTCTATGAGCAGTTCTTC,CASSALQGARFYEQFF
TRBJ2-3,.,TRBV9,once,TGTGCCAGCAGCGCAGCTCTGGGCCTTCATACGCAGTATTTT,CASSAALGLHTQYF
TRBJ2-1,TRBD2,TRBV6-4,.,TGTGCCAGCAGTGAAGGCGGGGGGGATTACAATGAGCAGTTCTTC,CASSEGGGDYNEQFF
TRBJ2-1,TRBD1,TRBV18,.,TGTGCCAGCTCACCATTCACAGGGGACGATGAGCAGTTCTTC,CASSPFTGDDEQFF
TRBJ2-7,TRBD2,TRBV5-1,once,TGCGCCAGCAGCGGGGGACTAGCGGGGCAAGTGCAGTACTTC,CASSGGLAGQVQYF
TRBJ2-2,TRBD1,TRBV4-3,.,TGCGCCAGCAGCCAGGACACAGGGGGCGCGACCGGGGAGCTGTTTTTT,CASSQDTGGATGELFF
TRBJ2-5,.,TRBV30,.,TGTGCCTGGAGTGGAGGGGGGGAGACCCAGTACTTC,CAWSGGGETQYF
TRBJ2-1,.,TRBV4-3,.,TGCGCCAGCAGCCAAGGGGACCAGGGGCTTTCCTACAATGAGCAGTTCTTC,CASSQGDQGLSYNEQFF
TRBJ2-5,TRBD2,TRBV6-4,.,TGTGCCAGCAGTGACGTCGCCGGGGGGATCCAGTACTTC,CASSDVAGGIQYF
TRBJ2-7,.,TRBV28,.,TGTGCCAGCACTCCGCCGGGACTGGGCAACTACGAGCAGTACTTC,CASTPPGLGNYEQYF
TRBJ2-5,.,TRBV3-1/TRBV3-2,.,TGTGCCAGCAGCCAAAAGGGTGGAGAGACCCAGTACTTC,CASSQKGGETQYF
TRBJ1-5,.,TRBV6-5,.,TGTGCCAGCAGTTGGGGTGGGGGAGATACGCAGCCCCAGCATTTT,CASSWGGGDTQPQHF
TRBJ2-5,.,TRBV27,.,TGTGCCAGCAGTTTACACCCCCAAGAGACCCAGTACTTC,CASSLHPQETQYF
TRBJ2-2,TRBD2,TRBV2,.,TGTGCCAGCAGTGAGGGCGGGAGTTACACCGGGGAGCTGTTTTTT,CASSEGGSYTGELFF
TRBJ1-5,.,TRBV25-1,.,TGTGCCACTAGTCAGTCGGACCAGCCCCAGCATTTT,CATSQSDQPQHF
TRBJ2-7,TRBD1,TRBV28,.,TGTGCCAGCAGTCGGACAGGGACTCTCTACGAGCAGTACTTC,CASSRTGTLYEQYF
TRBJ1-2,.,TRBV15,.,TGTGCCACCAGCAGAGATGGTGCCGTGTCCGGCTACACCTTC,CATSRDGAVSGYTF
TRBJ2-2,.,TRBV4-1,.,TGCGCCAGCAGCCAAGATGCCGGGGGCAAATGGAAGTCCGGGGAGCTGTTTTTT,CASSQDAGGKWKSGELFF
TRBJ1-1,.,TRBV29-1,.,TGCAGCGTTGGGTACAGGATGAACACTGAAGCTTTCTTT,CSVGYRMNTEAFF
TRBJ1-2,.,TRBV5-1,few,TGCGCCAGCAGCTTGGCTGGGGAACAGGAGTATGGCTACACCTTC,CASSLAGEQEYGYTF
TRBJ2-7,.,TRBV5-1,.,TGCGCCAGCAGCTTGGGTCCAGGGTCTTCCTACGAGCAGTACTTC,CASSLGPGSSYEQYF
TRBJ2-2,.,TRBV7-3,.,TGTGCCAGCAGCCCATCAGGAGGATCGAACACCGGGGAGCTGTTTTTT,CASSPSGGSNTGELFF
TRBJ1-1,TRBD1,TRBV19,.,TGTGCCAGTAGTAGGCAGGGGGGTTTCATGAACACTGAAGCTTTCTTT,CASSRQGGFMNTEAFF
TRBJ1-4,.,TRBV28,.,TGTGCCAGCAGTGACAATATTGGGGGTAGTTATGAAAAACTGTTTTTT,CASSDNIGGSYEKLFF
TRBJ2-1,.,TRBV6-5,.,TGTGCCAGCAGTTACTCGGGCAGGGGAACGTATGAGCAGTTCTTC,CASSYSGRGTYEQFF
TRBJ1-1,TRBD1,TRBV3-1/TRBV3-2,.,TGTGCCAGCAGCCAAGATTCAGAAGTAGGGGGCGGTCGGGCTTTCTTT,CASSQDSEVGGGRAFF
TRBJ2-1,TRBD2,TRBV3-1/TRBV3-2,few,TGTGCCAGCAGCCCCGCTAGCGGGAGGGCCAGGTACAATGAGCAGTTCTTC,CASSPASGRARYNEQFF
TRBJ2-5,TRBD2,TRBV20-1,.,TGCAGTGCTAGTCCTCCGGGACTAGCGGGAGGGCTACAAGAGACCCAGTACTTC,CSASPPGLAGGLQETQYF